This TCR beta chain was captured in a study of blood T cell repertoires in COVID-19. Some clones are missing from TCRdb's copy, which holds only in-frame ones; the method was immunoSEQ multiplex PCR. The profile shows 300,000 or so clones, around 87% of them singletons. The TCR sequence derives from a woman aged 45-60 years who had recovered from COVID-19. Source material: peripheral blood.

The CDR3 bases are TGTGCCAGCAGCTTAGTCGGAGGGACTAGCGGGATACAAGAGACCCAGTACTTC. It is translated as CASSLVGGTSGIQETQYF. This chain links TRBV7-6 with TRBJ2-5; TRBD2 agrees at 13 bases. This CDR3 comprises 18 residues. Looked up from germline, CDR1 is SGHVS and CDR2 is FNYEAQ. Trimming removed 1 base from V and 2 bases from J; junction bases left unmatched: 7.